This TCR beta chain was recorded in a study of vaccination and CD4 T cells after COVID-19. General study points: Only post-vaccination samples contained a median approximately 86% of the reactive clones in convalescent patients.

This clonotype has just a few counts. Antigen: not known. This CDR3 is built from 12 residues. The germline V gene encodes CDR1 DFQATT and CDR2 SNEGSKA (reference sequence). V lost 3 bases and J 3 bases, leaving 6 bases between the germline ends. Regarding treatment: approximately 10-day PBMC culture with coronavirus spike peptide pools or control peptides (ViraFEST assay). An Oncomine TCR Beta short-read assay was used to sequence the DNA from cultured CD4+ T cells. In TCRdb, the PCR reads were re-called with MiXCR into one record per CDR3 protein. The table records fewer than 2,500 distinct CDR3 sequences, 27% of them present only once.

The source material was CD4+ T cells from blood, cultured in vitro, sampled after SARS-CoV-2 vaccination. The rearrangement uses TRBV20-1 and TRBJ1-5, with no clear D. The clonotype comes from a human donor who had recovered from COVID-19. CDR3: CSASRTNQPQHF. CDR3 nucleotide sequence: TGCAGTGCTAGTCGGACCAATCAGCCCCAGCATTTT.